These 18 T cell receptor beta chains were all obtained from the same sample, sequenced in a study of shared clonotypes between healthy human individuals. Profiled with immunoSEQ multiplex PCR; TCRdb holds only in-frame clones, not every one. The sample has about 2,500,000 clones; roughly 92% are singletons. The specimen was naive CD4+ T cells sorted from blood. Stated subset: CD45RA+ positively selected. These receptors originate from a man younger than 30 in good health.

Worth noting for this clone: One end of the junction is discordant with germline, which a read error may explain. The chain employs TRBV7-7 and TRBJ1-1; no clear D. The germline V gene encodes CDR1 SSHAT and CDR2 FNYEAQ (reference sequence). This CDR3 is built from 13 residues. Written as DNA, the CDR3 is TGTGCTAGCAGCCTCCGACAGAACACTGAAGCTTTCTTT. Translating gives CASSLRQNTEAFF.

The rearrangement joins TRBV10-3 to TRBJ2-7; 7 bases align to TRBD2. CDR1 and CDR2 (germline): ENHRY, SYGVKD. After removal of 0 bases from V and 3 bases from J, the junction contained 8 bases not matched to a gene. CDR3 size: 16 residues. CDR3 protein: CAISESPTSWGYEQYF. The DNA for the CDR3 is TGTGCCATCAGTGAGTCGCCGACTAGCTGGGGCTACGAGCAGTACTTC.

The rearrangement joins TRBV6-5 to TRBJ2-7; D unresolved. CDR1 is MNHEY, CDR2 SVGAGI, per germline. Deletions cut 8 bases from V and 3 bases from J, with 11 bases between. The CDR3 is 12 amino acids. The CDR3 nucleotides read TGTGCCAGCCAAAGACCGGGCTACGAGCAGTACTTC. As protein: CASQRPGYEQYF.

A word on this clone: The same CDR3 also results from other DNA sequences found in this sample. The DNA for the CDR3 is TGTGCCTGGAGTAGGGATCCTCGCACAGATACGCAGTATTTT. Translation gives CAWSRDPRTDTQYF. The genes are TRBV30 and TRBJ2-3; D gene unclear. In germline, CDR1 is GTSNPN, CDR2 SVGIG (reference sequence). This CDR3 contains 14 residues. V was trimmed by 2 bases and J by 1 base, leaving 10 bases between them.

The chain is built from TRBV5-5 and TRBJ2-1; D may be TRBD1 (5 bases). Germline loops: CDR1 SGHKS, CDR2 YYEKEE (reference sequence). The CDR3 has 15 amino acids. V was pared by 2 bases and J by 4 bases, with 13 bases between. In DNA form, the CDR3 reads TGTGCCAGCAGCTTAAGGGGCCTAAATTACAATGAGCAGTTCTTC. Amino acids: CASSLRGLNYNEQFF.

The rearrangement uses TRBV19 and TRBJ2-2; 8 positions match TRBD2. The junction had 15 bases not matched to a gene; V was cut back by 3 bases and J by 6 bases. From germline, CDR1 is LNHDA and CDR2 SQIVND (reference sequence). This CDR3 region has 18 residues. CDR3 protein: CASSIVLAGLSYPGELFF. The CDR3 nucleotides read TGTGCCAGTAGTATCGTTTTAGCGGGACTTAGCTACCCCGGGGAGCTGTTTTTT.

Details on this clone: This same CDR3 is encoded by further DNA sequences in the sample. The V and J genes are TRBV5-1 and TRBJ1-6, with TRBD1 identical over 9 bases. The V and J ends lost 4 bases and 5 bases, in that order; junction bases with no gene match: 4. Germline CDR1 and CDR2: SGHRS and YFSETQ. The CDR3 runs 15 residues. For the CDR3, the DNA is TGCGCCAGCAGCCCAGGGGACAGGGATAATTCACCCCTCCACTTT. Amino acid sequence: CASSPGDRDNSPLHF.

This clone appeared once. J is TRBJ2-1 and V is TRBV6-5, with TRBD2 matching over 10 bases. CDR1 and CDR2 from the germline V gene are MNHEY and SVGAGI. Unmatched junction bases numbered 8, after V lost 6 bases and J lost 9 bases. The CDR3 is made up of 14 amino acids. The CDR3 loop is CASSPGLASREQFF. The CDR3 region has the DNA TGTGCCAGCAGCCCGGGACTAGCGAGCCGTGAGCAGTTCTTC.

V usage is TRBV5-4 and J usage is TRBJ1-1, with D hard to call. Germline lookup yields CDR1 SGHNT and CDR2 YYREEE (reference sequence). Trimming took off 9 bases at V and 0 bases at J, with 12 bases between the two ends. The CDR3 consists of 13 residues. Here the CDR3 reads CATRDEMNTEAFF. The CDR3 DNA sequence: TGTGCCACACGCGACGAGATGAACACTGAAGCTTTCTTT.

The V and J genes are TRBV6-1 and TRBJ1-2; a possible D gene is TRBD1 (5 bases). CDR1 is MNHNS, CDR2 SASEGT, per germline. V lost 5 bases to trimming and J lost 2 bases, with 9 bases between them. The CDR3 has 13 amino acids. CDR3: CASSIRGNYGYTF. The CDR3 DNA reads as TGTGCCAGCAGTATCCGGGGGAACTATGGCTACACCTTC.

The chain combines TRBV11-2 with TRBJ1-2, with TRBD1 matching over 8 bases. Germline V gives CDR1 SGHAT, CDR2 FQNNGV. CDR3 length: 15 amino acids. The V gene end was trimmed by 4 bases and the J gene end by 4 bases; junction bases not matched to a gene: 8. This chain's CDR3 is CASSSGTGSSYGYTF. CDR3 nucleotides: TGTGCCAGCAGCTCCGGGACAGGTTCAAGCTATGGCTACACCTTC.

This chain links TRBV18 with TRBJ2-1, with TRBD2 matching 14 bases. Per the germline V gene, CDR1 is KGHSH and CDR2 is LQKENI. Germline trimming cut 3 bases from V and 7 bases from J; bases unmatched to any gene: 5. This CDR3 region has 16 residues. The CDR3 is CASSPRTSGGTNEQFF. CDR3 bases: TGTGCCAGCTCACCCAGGACTAGCGGGGGGACTAATGAGCAGTTCTTC.

V is TRBV19 and J is TRBJ1-4; D is possibly TRBD1 (5 bases). The CDR3 is made up of 16 amino acids. Trimming removed 3 bases at V and 2 bases at J, with 13 bases between. Per the germline V gene, CDR1 is LNHDA and CDR2 is SQIVND (reference sequence). Here the CDR3 reads CASSIGRTPTNEKLFF. CDR3 in DNA: TGTGCCAGTAGTATCGGCAGGACACCTACTAATGAAAAACTGTTTTTT.

This chain links TRBV5-1 with TRBJ2-3; no firm D call. The germline V gene encodes CDR1 SGHRS and CDR2 YFSETQ. The CDR3 extends over 13 amino acids. The V and J ends lost 3 bases and 2 bases respectively, with 7 bases between them. The CDR3 bases are TGCGCCAGCAGCTCGCAGCTCACAGATACGCAGTATTTT. Protein: CASSSQLTDTQYF.

V is TRBV5-1 and J is TRBJ2-1, with D perhaps matching TRBD1 or TRBD2 (5 bases each). The length of the CDR3 is 16 residues. V lost 2 bases to trimming and J lost 2 bases, with 14 bases between them. Germline-derived CDR1 and CDR2 are SGHRS and YFSETQ. The CDR3 loop is CASSFGLGTPYNEQFF. The CDR3 DNA follows: TGCGCCAGCAGCTTTGGTCTGGGGACCCCCTACAATGAGCAGTTCTTC.

The rearrangement uses TRBV19 and TRBJ2-2; no firm D call. The CDR3 sequence is 16 residues long. The germline V gene has CDR1 LNHDA and CDR2 SQIVND (reference sequence). The ends were cut back, 7 bases at V and 0 bases at J, with 15 bases in the middle. The CDR3 coding sequence is TGTGCCAGTACCCGGTTTAATGGTGCGAACACCGGGGAGCTGTTTTTT. The encoded protein is CASTRFNGANTGELFF.

This clone was picked up one time. This rearrangement joins TRBV29-1 to TRBJ2-7; 8 bases map to TRBD1. V was clipped by 4 bases and J by 2 bases; unmatched bases: 7. Germline V gene sequence: CDR1 SQVTM, CDR2 ANQGSEA. The CDR3 extends over 14 amino acids. This chain's CDR3 is CSVGPRTGTYEQYF. The CDR3 DNA sequence: TGCAGCGTTGGACCGAGGACAGGGACCTACGAGCAGTACTTC.

The rearrangement uses TRBV30 and TRBJ1-5; the D is unclear. Per the germline V gene, CDR1 is GTSNPN and CDR2 is SVGIG (reference sequence). The V end lost 0 bases, the J end lost 0 bases, and 9 bases lay between the germline ends. This CDR3 has 15 amino acids. The CDR3 nucleotides read TGTGCCTGGAGTGTACGACGGGGTAGCAATCAGCCCCAGCATTTT. Its translation: CAWSVRRGSNQPQHF.